The T cell receptor (beta chain) under discussion was sequenced for a study of identical twins. Trimming cost V 4 bases and J 2 bases, with 13 bases left between them. This CDR3 has 15 residues. Germline V lookup: CDR1 SGHTS, CDR2 YDEGEE. TCRdb reprocessed the 5' RACE reads with MiXCR, giving one entry per CDR3 protein. This sample carries 1.5 million to 2 million distinct CDR3 sequences, roughly a third of them seen once, and the ten largest clones take about 0.25%. Study-level results: Conclusions were drawn cross-sectionally by statistical analysis, without following the same donors. Researchers reported weaker excess twin sharing in beta out-of-frame sequences. Abundant cord blood beta clonotypes carried fewer insertions; memory repertoires showed none. An excess of low generation probability was shown by twin-shared out-of-frame alpha sequences.

This clonotype showed up just a few times. As yet, its antigen is unknown. The chain has TRBV5-8 and TRBJ1-5; D gene unclear. Sequenced: cord blood. The sequence came from a newborn girl in good health. CDR3 DNA: TGTGCCAGCAGCCCCGGCCTTAGGGGCAATCAGCCCCAGCATTTT. Protein product: CASSPGLRGNQPQHF.